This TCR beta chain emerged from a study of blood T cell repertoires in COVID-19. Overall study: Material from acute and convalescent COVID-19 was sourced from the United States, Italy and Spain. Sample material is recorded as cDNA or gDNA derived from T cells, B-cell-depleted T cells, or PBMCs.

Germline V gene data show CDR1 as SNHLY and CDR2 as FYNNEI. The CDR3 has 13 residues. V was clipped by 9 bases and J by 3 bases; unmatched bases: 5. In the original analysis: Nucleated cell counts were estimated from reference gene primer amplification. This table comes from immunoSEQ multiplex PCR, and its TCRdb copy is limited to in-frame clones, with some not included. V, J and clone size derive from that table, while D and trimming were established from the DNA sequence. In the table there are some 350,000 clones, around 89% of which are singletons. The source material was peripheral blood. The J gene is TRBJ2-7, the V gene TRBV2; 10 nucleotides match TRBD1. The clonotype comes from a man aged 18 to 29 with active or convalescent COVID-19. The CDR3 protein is CASLRTGGYEQYF. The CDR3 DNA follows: TGTGCCAGTCTAAGGACAGGGGGCTACGAGCAGTACTTC. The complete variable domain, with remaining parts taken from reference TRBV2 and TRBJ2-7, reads EPEVTQTPSHQVTQMGQEVILRCVPISNHLYFYWYRQILGQKVEFLVSFYNNEISEKSEIFDDQFSVERPDGSNFTLKIRSTKLEDSAMYFCASLRTGGYEQYFGPGTRLTVT.